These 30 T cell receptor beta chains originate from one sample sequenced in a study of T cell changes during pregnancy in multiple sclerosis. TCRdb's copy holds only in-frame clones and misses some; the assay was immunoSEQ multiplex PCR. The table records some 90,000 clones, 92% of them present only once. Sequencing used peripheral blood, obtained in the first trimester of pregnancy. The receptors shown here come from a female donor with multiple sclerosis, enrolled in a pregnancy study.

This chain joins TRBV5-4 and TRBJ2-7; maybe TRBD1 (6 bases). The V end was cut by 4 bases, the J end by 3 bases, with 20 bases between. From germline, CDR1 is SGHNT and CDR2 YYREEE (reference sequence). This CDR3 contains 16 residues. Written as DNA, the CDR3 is TGTGCCAGCAGCGTTGCTCCGGGACAATTGGACTACGAGCAGTACTTC. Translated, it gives CASSVAPGQLDYEQYF.

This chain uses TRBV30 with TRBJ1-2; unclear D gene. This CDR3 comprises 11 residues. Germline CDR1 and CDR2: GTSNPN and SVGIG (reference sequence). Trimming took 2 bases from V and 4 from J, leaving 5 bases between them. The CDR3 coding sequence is TGTGCCTGGAGTCAGCGCTATGGCTACACCTTC. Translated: CAWSQRYGYTF. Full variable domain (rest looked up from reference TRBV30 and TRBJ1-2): SQTIHQWPATLVQPVGSPLSLECTVEGTSNPNLYWYRQAAGRGLQLLFYSVGIGQISSEVPQNLSASRPQDRQFILSSKKLLLSDSGFYLCAWSQRYGYTFGSGTRLTVV.

The CDR3 is CASTRWGLAGGVAGELFF. CDR3 coding DNA: TGTGCCAGCACCCGATGGGGACTAGCGGGAGGTGTGGCCGGGGAGCTGTTTTTT. The V and J genes are TRBV2 and TRBJ2-2, with TRBD2 identical over 15 bases. CDR3 length: 18 amino acids. Germline V lookup: CDR1 SNHLY, CDR2 FYNNEI. V gave up 7 bases and J gave up 6 bases; unmatched junction bases: 12.

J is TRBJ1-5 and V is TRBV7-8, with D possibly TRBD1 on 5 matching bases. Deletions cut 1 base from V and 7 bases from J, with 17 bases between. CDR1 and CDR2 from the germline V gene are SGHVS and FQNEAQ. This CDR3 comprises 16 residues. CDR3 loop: CASSLVLGGSGQPQHF. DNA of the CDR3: TGTGCCAGCAGCTTAGTTTTGGGGGGGTCGGGCCAGCCCCAGCATTTT.

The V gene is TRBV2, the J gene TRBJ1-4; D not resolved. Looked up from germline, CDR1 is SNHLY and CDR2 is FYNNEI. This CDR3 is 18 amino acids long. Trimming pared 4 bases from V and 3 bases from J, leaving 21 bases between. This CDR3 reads CASSVLSGDVSANEKLFF. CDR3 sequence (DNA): TGTGCCAGCAGTGTTTTGTCCGGAGACGTATCCGCTAATGAAAAACTGTTTTTT.

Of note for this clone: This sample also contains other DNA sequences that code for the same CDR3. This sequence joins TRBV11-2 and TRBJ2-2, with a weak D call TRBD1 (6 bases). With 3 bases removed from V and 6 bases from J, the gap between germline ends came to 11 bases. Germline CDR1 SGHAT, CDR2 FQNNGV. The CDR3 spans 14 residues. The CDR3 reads CASSLNPGAGELFF. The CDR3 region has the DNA TGTGCCAGCAGCTTGAACCCAGGGGCCGGGGAGCTGTTTTTT.

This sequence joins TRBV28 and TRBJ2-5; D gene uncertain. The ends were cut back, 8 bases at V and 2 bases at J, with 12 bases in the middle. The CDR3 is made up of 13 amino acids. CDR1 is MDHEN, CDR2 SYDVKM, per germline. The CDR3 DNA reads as TGTGCCAGCCATCAGAGGCTACAAGAGACCCAGTACTTC. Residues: CASHQRLQETQYF. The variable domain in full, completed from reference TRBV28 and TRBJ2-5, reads DVKVTQSSRYLVKRTGEKVFLECVQDMDHENMFWYRQDPGLGLRLIYFSYDVKMKEKGDIPEGYSVSREKKERFSLILESASTNQTSMYLCASHQRLQETQYFGPGTRLLVL.

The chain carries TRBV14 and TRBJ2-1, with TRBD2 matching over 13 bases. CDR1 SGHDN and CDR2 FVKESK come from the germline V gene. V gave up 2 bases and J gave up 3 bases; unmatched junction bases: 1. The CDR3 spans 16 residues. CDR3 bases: TGTGCCAGCAGCCAACGGACTAGCGGGGGCTACAATGAGCAGTTCTTC. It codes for CASSQRTSGGYNEQFF.

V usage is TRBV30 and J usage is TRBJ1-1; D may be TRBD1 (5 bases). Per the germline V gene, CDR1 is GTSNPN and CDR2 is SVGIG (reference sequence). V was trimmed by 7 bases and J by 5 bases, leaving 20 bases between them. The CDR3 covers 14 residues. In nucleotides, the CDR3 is TGTGCCTTCCAAACGGGGGGAGGGCGGACTGAAGCTTTCTTT. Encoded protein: CAFQTGGGRTEAFF. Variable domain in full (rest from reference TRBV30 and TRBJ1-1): SQTIHQWPATLVQPVGSPLSLECTVEGTSNPNLYWYRQAAGRGLQLLFYSVGIGQISSEVPQNLSASRPQDRQFILSSKKLLLSDSGFYLCAFQTGGGRTEAFFGQGTRLTVV.

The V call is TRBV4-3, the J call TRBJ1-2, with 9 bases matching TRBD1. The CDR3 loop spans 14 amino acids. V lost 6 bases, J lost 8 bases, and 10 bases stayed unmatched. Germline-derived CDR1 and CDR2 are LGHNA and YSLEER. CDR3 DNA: TGCGCCAGCAGTCCTATGACAGGGGGGTGGGGCTACACCTTC. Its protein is CASSPMTGGWGYTF.

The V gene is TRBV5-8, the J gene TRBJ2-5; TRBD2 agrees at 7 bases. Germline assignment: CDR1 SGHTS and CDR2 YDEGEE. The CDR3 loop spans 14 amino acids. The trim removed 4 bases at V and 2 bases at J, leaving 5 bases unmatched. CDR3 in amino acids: CASSPMGGQETQYF. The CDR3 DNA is TGTGCCAGCAGCCCGATGGGAGGGCAAGAGACCCAGTACTTC. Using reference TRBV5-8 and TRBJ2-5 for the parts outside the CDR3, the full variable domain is EAGVTQSPTHLIKTRGQQATLRCSPISGHTSVYWYQQALGLGLQFLLWYDEGEERNRGNFPPRFSGRQFPNYSSELNVNALELEDSALYLCASSPMGGQETQYFGPGTRLLVL.

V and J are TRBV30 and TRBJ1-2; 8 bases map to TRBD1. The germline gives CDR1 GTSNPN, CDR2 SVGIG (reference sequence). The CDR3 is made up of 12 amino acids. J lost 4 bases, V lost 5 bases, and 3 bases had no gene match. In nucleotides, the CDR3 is TGTGCCTGGTGGACAGGGAGCTATGGCTACACCTTC. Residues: CAWWTGSYGYTF.

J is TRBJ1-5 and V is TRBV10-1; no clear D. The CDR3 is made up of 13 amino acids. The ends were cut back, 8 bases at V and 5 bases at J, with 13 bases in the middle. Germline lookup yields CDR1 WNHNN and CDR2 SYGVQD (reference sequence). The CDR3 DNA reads TGCGCCAGCTCCATCGGGAACGATCAGCCCCAGCATTTT. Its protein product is CASSIGNDQPQHF.

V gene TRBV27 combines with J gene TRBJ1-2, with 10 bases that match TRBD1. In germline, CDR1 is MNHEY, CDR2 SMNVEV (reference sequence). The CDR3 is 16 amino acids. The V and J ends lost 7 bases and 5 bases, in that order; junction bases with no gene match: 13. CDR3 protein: CASTPVGQGNLYGYTF. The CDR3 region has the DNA TGTGCCAGCACCCCAGTGGGACAGGGGAATCTTTATGGCTACACCTTC.

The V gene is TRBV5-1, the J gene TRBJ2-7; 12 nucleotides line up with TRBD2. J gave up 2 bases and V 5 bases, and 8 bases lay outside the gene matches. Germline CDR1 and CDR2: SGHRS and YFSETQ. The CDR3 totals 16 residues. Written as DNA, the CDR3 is TGCGCCAGCAGTTTGACTAGCGGGAGCAAGACCTACGAGCAGTACTTC. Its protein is CASSLTSGSKTYEQYF. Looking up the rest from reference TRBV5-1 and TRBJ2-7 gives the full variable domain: KAGVTQTPRYLIKTRGQQVTLSCSPISGHRSVSWYQQTPGQGLQFLFEYFSETQRNKGNFPGRFSGRQFSNSRSEMNVSTLELGDSALYLCASSLTSGSKTYEQYFGPGTRLTVT.

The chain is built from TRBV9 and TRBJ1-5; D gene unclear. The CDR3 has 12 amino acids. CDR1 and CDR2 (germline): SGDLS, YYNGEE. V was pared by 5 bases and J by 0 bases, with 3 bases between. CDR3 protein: CASSHSNQPQHF. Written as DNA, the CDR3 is TGTGCCAGCAGTCATAGCAATCAGCCCCAGCATTTT.

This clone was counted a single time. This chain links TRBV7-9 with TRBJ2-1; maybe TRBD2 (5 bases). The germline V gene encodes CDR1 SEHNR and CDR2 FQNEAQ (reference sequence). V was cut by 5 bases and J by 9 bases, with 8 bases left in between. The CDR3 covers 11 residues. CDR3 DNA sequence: TGTGCCAGCAGCCCCCGGGGTGAGCAGTTCTTC. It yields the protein CASSPRGEQFF.

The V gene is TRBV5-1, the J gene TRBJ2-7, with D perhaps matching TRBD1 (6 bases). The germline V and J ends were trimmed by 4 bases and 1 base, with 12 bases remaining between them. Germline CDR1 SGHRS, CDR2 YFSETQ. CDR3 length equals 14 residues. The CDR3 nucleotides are TGCGCCAGCAGCCCCGGACAGTTGTCCTACGAGCAGTACTTC. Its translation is CASSPGQLSYEQYF. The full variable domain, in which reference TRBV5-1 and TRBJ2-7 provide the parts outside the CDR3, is KAGVTQTPRYLIKTRGQQVTLSCSPISGHRSVSWYQQTPGQGLQFLFEYFSETQRNKGNFPGRFSGRQFSNSRSEMNVSTLELGDSALYLCASSPGQLSYEQYFGPGTRLTVT.

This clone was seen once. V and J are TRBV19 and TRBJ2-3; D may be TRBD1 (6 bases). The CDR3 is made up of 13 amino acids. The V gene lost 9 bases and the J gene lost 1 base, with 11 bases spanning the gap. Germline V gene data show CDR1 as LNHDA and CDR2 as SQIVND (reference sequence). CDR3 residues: CASRTVGTDTQYF. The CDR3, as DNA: TGTGCCAGCCGGACAGTTGGCACAGATACGCAGTATTTT. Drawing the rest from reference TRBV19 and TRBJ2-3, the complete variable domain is DGGITQSPKYLFRKEGQNVTLSCEQNLNHDAMYWYRQDPGQGLRLIYYSQIVNDFQKGDIAEGYSVSREKKESFPLTVTSAQKNPTAFYLCASRTVGTDTQYFGPGTRLTVL.

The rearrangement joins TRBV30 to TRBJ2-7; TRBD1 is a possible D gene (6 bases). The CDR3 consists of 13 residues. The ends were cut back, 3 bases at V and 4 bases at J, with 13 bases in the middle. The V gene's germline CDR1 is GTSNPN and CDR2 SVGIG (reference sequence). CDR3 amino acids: CAWSSIGGYEQYF. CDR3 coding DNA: TGTGCCTGGAGCTCGATAGGGGGTTACGAGCAGTACTTC.

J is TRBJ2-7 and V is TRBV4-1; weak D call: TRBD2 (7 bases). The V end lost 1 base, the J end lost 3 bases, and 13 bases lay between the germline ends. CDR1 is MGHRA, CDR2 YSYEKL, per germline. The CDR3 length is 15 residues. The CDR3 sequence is CASSQGGGTYYEQYF. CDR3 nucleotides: TGCGCCAGCAGCCAAGGGGGGGGCACGTACTACGAGCAGTACTTC.

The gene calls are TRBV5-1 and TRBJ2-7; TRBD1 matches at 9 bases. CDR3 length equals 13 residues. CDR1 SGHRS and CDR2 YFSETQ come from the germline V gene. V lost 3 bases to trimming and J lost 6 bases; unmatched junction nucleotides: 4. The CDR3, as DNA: TGCGCCAGCAGCTCCGGGACAGGGTCCGAGCAGTACTTC. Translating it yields CASSSGTGSEQYF.

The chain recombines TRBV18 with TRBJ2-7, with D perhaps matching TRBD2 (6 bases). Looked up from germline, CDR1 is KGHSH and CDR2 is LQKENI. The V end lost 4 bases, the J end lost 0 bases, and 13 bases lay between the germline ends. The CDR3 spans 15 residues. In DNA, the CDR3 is TGTGCCAGCTCACAGGAGGGAGTCGTCTCCTACGAGCAGTACTTC. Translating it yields CASSQEGVVSYEQYF.

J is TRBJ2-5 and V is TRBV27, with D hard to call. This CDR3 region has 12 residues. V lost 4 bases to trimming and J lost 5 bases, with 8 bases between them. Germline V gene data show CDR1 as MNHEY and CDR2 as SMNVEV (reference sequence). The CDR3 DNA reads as TGTGCCAGCAGTTCTCCGCGGGAGACCCAGTACTTC. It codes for CASSSPRETQYF.

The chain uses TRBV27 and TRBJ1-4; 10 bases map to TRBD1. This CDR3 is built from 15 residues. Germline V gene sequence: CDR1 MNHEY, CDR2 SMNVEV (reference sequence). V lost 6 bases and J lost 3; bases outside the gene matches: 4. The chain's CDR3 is CASSDGQGANEKLFF. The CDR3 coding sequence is TGTGCCAGCAGCGACGGACAGGGGGCTAATGAAAAACTGTTTTTT. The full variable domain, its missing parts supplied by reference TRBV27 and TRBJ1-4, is EAQVTQNPRYLITVTGKKLTVTCSQNMNHEYMSWYRQDPGLGLRQIYYSMNVEVTDKGDVPEGYKVSRKEKRNFPLILESPSPNQTSLYFCASSDGQGANEKLFFGSGTQLSVL.

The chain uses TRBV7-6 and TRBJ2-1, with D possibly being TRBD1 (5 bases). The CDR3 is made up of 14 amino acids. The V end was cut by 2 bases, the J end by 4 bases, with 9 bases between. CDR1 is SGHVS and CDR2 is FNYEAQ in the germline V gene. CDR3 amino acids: CASSLPRAYNEQFF. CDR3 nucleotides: TGTGCCAGCAGCTTACCCAGGGCATACAATGAGCAGTTCTTC.

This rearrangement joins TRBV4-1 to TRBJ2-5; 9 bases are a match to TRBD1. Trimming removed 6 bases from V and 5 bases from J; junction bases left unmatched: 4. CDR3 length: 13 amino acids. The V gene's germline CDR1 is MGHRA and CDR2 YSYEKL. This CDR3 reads CASRRTGDETQYF. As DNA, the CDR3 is TGCGCCAGCAGGCGGACAGGGGACGAGACCCAGTACTTC.

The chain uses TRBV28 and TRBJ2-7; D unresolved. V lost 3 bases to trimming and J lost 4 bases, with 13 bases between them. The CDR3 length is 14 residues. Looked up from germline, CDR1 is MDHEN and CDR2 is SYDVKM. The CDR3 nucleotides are TGTGCCAGCAGTTTTGCCCGGGTGAGGTACGAGCAGTACTTC. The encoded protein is CASSFARVRYEQYF.

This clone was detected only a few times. CDR3: CASSDYKQRGEQFF. CDR3 bases: TGTGCCAGCAGCGACTACAAACAAAGAGGTGAGCAGTTCTTC. The V call is TRBV6-1, the J call TRBJ2-1, with D tentatively TRBD2 (5 bases). V was shortened by 6 bases and J by 9 bases, with 18 bases between the two germline ends. The germline gives CDR1 MNHNS, CDR2 SASEGT. This CDR3 has 14 residues.

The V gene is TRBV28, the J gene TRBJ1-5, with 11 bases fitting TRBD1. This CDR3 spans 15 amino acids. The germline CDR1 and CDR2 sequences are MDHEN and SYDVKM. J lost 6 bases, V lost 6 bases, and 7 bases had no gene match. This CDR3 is CASSPDRGPRQPQHF. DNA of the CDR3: TGTGCCAGCAGCCCGGACAGGGGGCCGCGTCAGCCCCAGCATTTT.